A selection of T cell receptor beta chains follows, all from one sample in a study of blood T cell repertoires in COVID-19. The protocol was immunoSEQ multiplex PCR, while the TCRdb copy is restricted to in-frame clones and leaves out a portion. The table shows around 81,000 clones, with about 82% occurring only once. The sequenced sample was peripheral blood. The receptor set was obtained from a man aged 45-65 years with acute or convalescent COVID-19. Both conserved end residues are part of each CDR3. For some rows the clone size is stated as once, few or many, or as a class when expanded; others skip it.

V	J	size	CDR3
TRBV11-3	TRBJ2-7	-	CASSLGDGLAGEQYF
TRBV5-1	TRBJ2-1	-	CASSPPSGGVDEQFF
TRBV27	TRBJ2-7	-	CASSRLDGGVEQYF
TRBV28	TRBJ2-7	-	CASSFRRSPAGSYEQYF
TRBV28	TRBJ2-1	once	CASISGVAGGIEQFF
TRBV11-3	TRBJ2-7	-	CASSLGPATSGGPKREQYF
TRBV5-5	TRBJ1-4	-	CASSPRGFDTTNEKLFF
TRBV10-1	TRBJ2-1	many	CASSESVAGAYNEQFF
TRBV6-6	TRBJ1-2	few	CASSQGGQGSGYTF
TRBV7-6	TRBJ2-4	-	CASSFWDRGSRVDKNIQYF
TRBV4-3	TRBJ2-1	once	CASSQRGLAGGPSVF
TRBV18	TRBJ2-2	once	CASSPGKLAYTNTGELFF
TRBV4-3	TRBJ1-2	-	CASSRGTGDSYGYTF
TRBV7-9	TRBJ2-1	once	CASSPRGLAGDGEQFF
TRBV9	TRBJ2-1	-	CASSVAAGSYNEQFF
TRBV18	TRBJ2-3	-	CASSPPFGAGGDTQYF
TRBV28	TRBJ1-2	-	CASSVDRGFGGYTF
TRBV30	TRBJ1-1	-	CAWSPRGGRAEAFF
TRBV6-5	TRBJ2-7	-	CASRQGYYEQYF
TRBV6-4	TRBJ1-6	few	CASSEGDRYNSPLHF
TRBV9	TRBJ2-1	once	CASSPTSGSGNEQFF
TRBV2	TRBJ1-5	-	CASSADRGLQPQHF
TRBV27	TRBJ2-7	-	CASSSLVEQYF
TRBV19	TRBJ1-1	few	CASTFGQGRGTEAFF
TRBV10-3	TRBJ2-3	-	CAIRDIASTDTQYF
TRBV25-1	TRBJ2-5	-	CASSAGTGLIQETQYF
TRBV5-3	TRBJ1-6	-	CARSGGTEQPPLHF
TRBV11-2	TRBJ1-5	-	CASSHPGQGDSGQPQHF
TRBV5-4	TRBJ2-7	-	CASSLAGGSWAYEQYF
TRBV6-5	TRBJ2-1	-	CASSPRLAGGDEQFF
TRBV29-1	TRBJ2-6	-	CSVGISSSGGSSGANVLTF
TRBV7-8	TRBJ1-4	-	CASSLDTPTNEKLFF
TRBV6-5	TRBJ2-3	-	CASKAGFTDTQYF
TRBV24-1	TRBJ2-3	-	CATSPRGDTQYF
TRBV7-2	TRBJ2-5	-	CASSLHGAGVIQETQYF
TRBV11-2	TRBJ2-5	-	CASSTRAGRLETQYF
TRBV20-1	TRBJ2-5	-	CSASKVSGSSRETQYF
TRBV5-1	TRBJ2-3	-	CASSLRYLDYPDTQYF
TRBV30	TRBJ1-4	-	CAWSQPNSEKLFF
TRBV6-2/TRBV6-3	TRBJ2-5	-	CASSYSPARVKETQYF
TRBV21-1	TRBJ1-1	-	CAISGGAPPTEAFF
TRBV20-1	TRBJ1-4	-	CSASLGTGGGEKLFF
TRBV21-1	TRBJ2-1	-	CASSKDHLRSGRFFNEQFF
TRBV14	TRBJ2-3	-	CASSQGTSGWSTDTQYF
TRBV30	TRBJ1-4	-	CAWKQGQLNEKLFF
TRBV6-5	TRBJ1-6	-	CASSYGGADSPLHF
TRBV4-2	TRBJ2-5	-	CASSPGTLAEQETQYF
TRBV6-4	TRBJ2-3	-	CASSDQLAGGPDTQYF
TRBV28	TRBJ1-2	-	CASSLEGAKGGYTF
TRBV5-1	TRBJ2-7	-	CASNPEAGHYEQYF
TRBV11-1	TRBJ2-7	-	CASSYSLAGALGEQYF
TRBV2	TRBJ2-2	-	CASRPEGTGELFF
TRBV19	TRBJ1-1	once	CASSIRGVNTEAFF
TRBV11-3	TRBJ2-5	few	CASSLPGTETQYF
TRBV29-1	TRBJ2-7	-	CSVAVGPHEQYF
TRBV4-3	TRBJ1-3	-	CASSQDLGDFDSGNTIYF
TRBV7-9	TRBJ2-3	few	CASSSTGGADTQYF
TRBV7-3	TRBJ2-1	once	CASTRSSGSGEQFF
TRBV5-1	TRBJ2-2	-	CASSSGTRQDTGELFF